Each of the 4 T cell receptor beta chains below was sequenced from the same sample in a study of blood T cell repertoires in COVID-19. TCRdb's table, derived via immunoSEQ multiplex PCR, lists solely in-frame clones and lacks some. The sample holds about 130,000 clones; 75% to 85% are singletons and the top ten take about 4%. Sequencing was carried out using peripheral blood. The receptors shown here come from a woman aged 50 to 60 with acute or convalescent COVID-19.

The chain joins TRBV19 to TRBJ1-4; 9 bases align to TRBD1. This CDR3 has 15 amino acids. The junction had 10 bases not matched to a gene; V was cut back by 7 bases and J by 7 bases. Germline CDR1 LNHDA, CDR2 SQIVND (reference sequence). The CDR3 region is CASTRRGQGFEKLFF. The CDR3 bases are TGTGCCAGTACCCGACGGGGACAGGGTTTTGAAAAACTGTTTTTT.

The V gene is TRBV4-1, the J gene TRBJ2-5, with 8 nucleotides matching TRBD2. The CDR3 is made up of 17 amino acids. Germline CDR1 is MGHRA and CDR2 is YSYEKL. The trim removed 4 bases at V and 5 bases at J, leaving 15 bases unmatched. The CDR3 loop reads CASSRQIAGPRDETQYF. DNA of the CDR3: TGCGCCAGCAGCCGACAGATAGCGGGACCCCGTGATGAGACCCAGTACTTC.

This chain connects TRBV3-1 (or the pseudogene TRBV3-2) to TRBJ2-3; 7 bases are shared with TRBD2. After removal of 5 bases from V and 2 bases from J, the junction contained 4 bases not matched to a gene. The CDR3 consists of 14 residues. Germline CDR1 and CDR2: LGHDT and YNNKEL (reference sequence). DNA for the CDR3: TGTGCCAGCAGCTTAAGCGGGACCACAGATACGCAGTATTTT. It yields the protein CASSLSGTTDTQYF.

The rearrangement uses TRBV24-1 and TRBJ2-5; TRBD2 matches at 7 bases. The V segment lost 5 bases and the J segment 2 bases; nucleotides outside the gene matches: 7. The CDR3 contains 15 residues. Germline loops: CDR1 KGHDR, CDR2 SFDVKD. In nucleotides, the CDR3 is TGTGCCACCAGTGGGGGGGGTAGCGGGCAAGAGACCCAGTACTTC. It encodes CATSGGGSGQETQYF.